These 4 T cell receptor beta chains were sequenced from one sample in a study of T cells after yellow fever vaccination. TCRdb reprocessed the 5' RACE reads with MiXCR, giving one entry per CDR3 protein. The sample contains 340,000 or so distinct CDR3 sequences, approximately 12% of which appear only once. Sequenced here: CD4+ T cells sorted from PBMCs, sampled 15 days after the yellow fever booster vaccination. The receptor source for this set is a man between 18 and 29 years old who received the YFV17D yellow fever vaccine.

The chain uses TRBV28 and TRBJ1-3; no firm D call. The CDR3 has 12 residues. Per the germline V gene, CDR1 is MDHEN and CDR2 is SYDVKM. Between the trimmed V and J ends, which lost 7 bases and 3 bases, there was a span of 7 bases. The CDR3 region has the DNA TGTGCCAGCACGAGTTATGGAAACACCATATATTTT. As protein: CASTSYGNTIYF. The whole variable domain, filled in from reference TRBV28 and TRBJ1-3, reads DVKVTQSSRYLVKRTGEKVFLECVQDMDHENMFWYRQDPGLGLRLIYFSYDVKMKEKGDIPEGYSVSREKKERFSLILESASTNQTSMYLCASTSYGNTIYFGEGSWLTVV.

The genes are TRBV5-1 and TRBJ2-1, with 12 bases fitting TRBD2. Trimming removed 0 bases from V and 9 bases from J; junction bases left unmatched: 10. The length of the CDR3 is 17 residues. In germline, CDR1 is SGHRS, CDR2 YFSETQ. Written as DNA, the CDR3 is TGCGCCAGCAGCTTGGCCCCACTAGCGGGGGGTCTCAGTGAGCAGTTCTTC. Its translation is CASSLAPLAGGLSEQFF.

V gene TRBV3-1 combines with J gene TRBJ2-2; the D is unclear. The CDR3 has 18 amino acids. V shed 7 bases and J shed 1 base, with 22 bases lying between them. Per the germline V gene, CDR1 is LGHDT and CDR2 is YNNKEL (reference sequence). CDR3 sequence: CASNNRDGTAGNTGELFF. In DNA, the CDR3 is TGTGCCAGCAACAACCGTGACGGAACGGCCGGGAACACCGGGGAGCTGTTTTTT.

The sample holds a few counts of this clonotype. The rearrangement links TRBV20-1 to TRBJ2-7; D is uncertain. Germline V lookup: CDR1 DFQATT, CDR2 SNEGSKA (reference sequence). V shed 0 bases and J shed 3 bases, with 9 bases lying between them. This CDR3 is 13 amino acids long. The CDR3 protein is CSARDLSNYEQYF. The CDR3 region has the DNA TGCAGTGCTAGAGATCTCTCAAACTACGAGCAGTACTTC.